One sample yielded the 6 T cell receptor beta chains listed below, sequenced in a study of vaccination and CD4 T cells after COVID-19. With the Oncomine TCR Beta short-read assay, DNA from cultured CD4+ T cells was sequenced. TCRdb reanalysed the PCR reads using MiXCR and keeps one entry per CDR3 protein. Of around 8,100 distinct CDR3 sequences detected, around 60% appear once; the ten largest clones hold approximately 22%. No antigen is known for these receptors. The treatment: roughly 11-day PBMC culture with coronavirus spike peptide pools or control peptides (ViraFEST assay). The specimen was CD4+ T cells from blood, cultured in vitro. The receptors were gathered from a human donor who had recovered from COVID-19.

V gene TRBV6-5 combines with J gene TRBJ2-7; D unresolved. CDR3 length: 15 amino acids. The V gene's germline CDR1 is MNHEY and CDR2 SVGAGI. The V gene lost 2 bases and the J gene lost 4 bases, with 15 bases spanning the gap. Here the CDR3 reads CASSYTPDGIYEQYF. For the CDR3, the DNA is TGTGCCAGCAGTTACACCCCGGACGGAATTTACGAGCAGTACTTC.

This sequence joins TRBV6-1 and TRBJ2-3; 8 bases fit TRBD2. Germline CDR1 reads MNHNS; CDR2 reads SASEGT. This CDR3 contains 15 residues. Losses at the gene ends were 2 bases for V and 3 bases for J; bases not matched to a gene: 4. CDR3 sequence (DNA): TGTGCCAGCAGTGAACGGGGGGGGCTGACAGATACGCAGTATTTT. It encodes CASSERGGLTDTQYF.

The gene calls are TRBV30 and TRBJ2-6, with 7 bases aligning to TRBD1. Per the germline V gene, CDR1 is GTSNPN and CDR2 is SVGIG (reference sequence). CDR3 size: 20 residues. J lost 0 bases, V lost 2 bases, and 16 bases had no gene match. The CDR3 protein is CAWSRSLGQRFSSGANVLTF. The CDR3 region has the DNA TGTGCCTGGAGTAGGTCCTTGGGACAGAGGTTTTCCTCTGGGGCCAACGTCCTGACTTTC.

Only one count was recorded for this clonotype. The CDR3 region is CASIEGSRVHEQFF. Written as DNA, the CDR3 is TGTGCCAGCATCGAGGGTAGCAGGGTCCATGAGCAGTTCTTC. J is TRBJ2-1 and V is TRBV2; tentatively, D is TRBD1 or TRBD2 (5 bases each). This CDR3 spans 14 amino acids. Per the germline V gene, CDR1 is SNHLY and CDR2 is FYNNEI. Between the trimmed V and J ends, which lost 7 bases and 8 bases, there was a span of 18 bases.

The gene calls are TRBV27 and TRBJ1-2, with TRBD1 identical over 7 bases. The CDR3 loop spans 14 amino acids. Trimming at V came to 2 bases and at J to 5 bases, leaving 5 bases not matched to a gene. Germline CDR1 is MNHEY and CDR2 is SMNVEV (reference sequence). CDR3 in amino acids: CASSLRGQLYGYTF. The CDR3 DNA sequence: TGTGCCAGCAGTTTACGGGGACAGCTATATGGCTACACCTTC.

By share of the sample, this clonotype is medium-sized. The chain carries TRBV7-9 and TRBJ2-5, with D possibly being TRBD2 (5 bases). V was clipped by 5 bases and J by 7 bases, with 14 bases between them. The germline V gene has CDR1 SEHNR and CDR2 FQNEAQ (reference sequence). The CDR3 is 13 residues long. The CDR3 DNA reads as TGTGCCAGCAGCATCCAGAGCGAGGGGACCCAGTACTTC. Encoded protein: CASSIQSEGTQYF.